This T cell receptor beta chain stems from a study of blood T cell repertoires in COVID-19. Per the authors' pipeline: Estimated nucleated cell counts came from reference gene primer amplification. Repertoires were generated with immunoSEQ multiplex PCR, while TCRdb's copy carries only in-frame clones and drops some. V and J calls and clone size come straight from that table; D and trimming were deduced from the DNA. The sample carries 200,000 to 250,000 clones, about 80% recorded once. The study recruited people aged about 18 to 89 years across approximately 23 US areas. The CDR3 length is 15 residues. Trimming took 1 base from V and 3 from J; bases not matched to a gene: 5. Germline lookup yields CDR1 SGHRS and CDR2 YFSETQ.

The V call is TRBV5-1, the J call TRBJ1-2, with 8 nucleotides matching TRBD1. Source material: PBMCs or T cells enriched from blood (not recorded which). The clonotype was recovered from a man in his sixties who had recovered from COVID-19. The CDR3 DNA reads TGCGCCAGCAGCTTGACACCGACAGGGGACTATGGCTACACCTTC. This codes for CASSLTPTGDYGYTF.